The rows below give T cell receptor beta chains drawn from one sample of a study of blood T cell repertoires in COVID-19. The assay was immunoSEQ multiplex PCR, and TCRdb's table has in-frame clones only and misses some. The sample contains 200,000 to 300,000 clones, approximately 86% of which appear only once. The sequenced sample consisted of peripheral blood. Receptor source: a human donor in a cohort sampled during active COVID-19. CDR3s include the opening cysteine and the closing phenylalanine or tryptophan. The order of the fields is V gene, J gene, clone size, D gene, CDR3 protein, CDR3 DNA. The D gene is left open where the match is weak. Some rows mark clone size as missing; the rest say once, few, many or name a class of expanded clone.

V gene: TRBV19; J gene: TRBJ2-2; clone size: .; D gene: .; CDR3 protein: CASSISGAPGELFF; CDR3 DNA: TGTGCCAGTAGTATTTCGGGAGCTCCCGGGGAGCTGTTTTTT
V gene: TRBV7-9; J gene: TRBJ1-5; clone size: .; D gene: .; CDR3 protein: CASSLSINQPQHF; CDR3 DNA: TGTGCCAGCAGCTTGAGTATCAATCAGCCCCAGCATTTT
V gene: TRBV6-2/TRBV6-3; J gene: TRBJ2-1; clone size: .; D gene: TRBD2; CDR3 protein: CASSPGTSGLSYNEQFF; CDR3 DNA: TGTGCCAGCAGCCCTGGGACTAGCGGTCTCTCCTACAATGAGCAGTTCTTC
V gene: TRBV6-5; J gene: TRBJ2-1; clone size: .; D gene: TRBD2; CDR3 protein: CASLGTSGGGEQFF; CDR3 DNA: TGTGCCAGCCTAGGGACTAGCGGGGGGGGTGAGCAGTTCTTC
V gene: TRBV5-6; J gene: TRBJ2-3; clone size: once; D gene: .; CDR3 protein: CASSLLFQTGVGTDTQYF; CDR3 DNA: TGTGCCAGCAGCCTACTATTCCAGACCGGGGTAGGGACAGATACGCAGTATTTT
V gene: TRBV6-6; J gene: TRBJ2-7; clone size: once; D gene: .; CDR3 protein: CASSYRGGYEQYF; CDR3 DNA: TGTGCCAGCAGTTACAGGGGAGGATACGAGCAGTACTTC
V gene: TRBV10-3; J gene: TRBJ2-1; clone size: once; D gene: .; CDR3 protein: CAIIQSSSYNEQFF; CDR3 DNA: TGTGCCATCATACAGTCCAGCTCCTACAATGAGCAGTTCTTC
V gene: TRBV18; J gene: TRBJ2-2; clone size: few; D gene: .; CDR3 protein: CASSPGRDTGELFF; CDR3 DNA: TGTGCCAGCTCACCGGGTCGGGACACCGGGGAGCTGTTTTTT
V gene: TRBV19; J gene: TRBJ1-5; clone size: .; D gene: TRBD1; CDR3 protein: CASSDRGHQPQHF; CDR3 DNA: TGTGCCAGTAGTGACAGGGGGCATCAGCCCCAGCATTTT
V gene: TRBV3-1/TRBV3-2; J gene: TRBJ1-1; clone size: .; D gene: .; CDR3 protein: CASSFEGGGTEAFF; CDR3 DNA: TGTGCCAGCAGTTTCGAGGGAGGGGGCACTGAAGCTTTCTTT
V gene: TRBV20-1; J gene: TRBJ2-3; clone size: .; D gene: TRBD2; CDR3 protein: CSASLLAGPDTQYF; CDR3 DNA: TGCAGTGCTAGTCTGTTAGCGGGACCAGATACGCAGTATTTT
V gene: TRBV7-2; J gene: TRBJ1-1; clone size: .; D gene: .; CDR3 protein: CASSSLGRTEAFF; CDR3 DNA: TGTGCCAGCAGCTCCCTTGGGCGCACTGAAGCTTTCTTT
V gene: TRBV5-5; J gene: TRBJ2-6; clone size: .; D gene: .; CDR3 protein: CASTPGNGANVLTF; CDR3 DNA: TGTGCCAGCACCCCAGGGAATGGGGCCAACGTCCTGACTTTC
V gene: TRBV27; J gene: TRBJ1-1; clone size: .; D gene: TRBD1; CDR3 protein: CASSPRTGPIEAFF; CDR3 DNA: TGTGCCAGCAGTCCCCGGACAGGGCCGATTGAAGCTTTCTTT
V gene: TRBV7-9; J gene: TRBJ1-2; clone size: once; D gene: TRBD1; CDR3 protein: CASSFGDRGDGYTF; CDR3 DNA: TGTGCCAGCAGCTTTGGGGACAGGGGAGATGGCTACACCTTC
V gene: TRBV10-1; J gene: TRBJ2-5; clone size: .; D gene: .; CDR3 protein: CASSEPGKLGQETQYF; CDR3 DNA: TGCGCCAGCAGTGAGCCAGGAAAGTTAGGACAAGAGACCCAGTACTTC
V gene: TRBV5-1; J gene: TRBJ1-2; clone size: .; D gene: TRBD1; CDR3 protein: CASSTGQGAGGYTF; CDR3 DNA: TGCGCCAGCAGCACCGGACAGGGGGCGGGTGGCTACACCTTC
V gene: TRBV7-9; J gene: TRBJ2-7; clone size: .; D gene: TRBD2; CDR3 protein: CASSLVPSGASYEQYF; CDR3 DNA: TGTGCCAGCAGCTTAGTCCCTAGCGGAGCTTCCTACGAGCAGTACTTC
V gene: TRBV19; J gene: TRBJ1-6; clone size: .; D gene: TRBD1; CDR3 protein: CASSTIYQQGANSPLHF; CDR3 DNA: TGTGCCAGTAGTACTATCTACCAACAGGGGGCGAATTCACCCCTCCACTTT
V gene: TRBV20-1; J gene: TRBJ2-7; clone size: .; D gene: .; CDR3 protein: CSVTYRVEQYF; CDR3 DNA: TGCAGTGTTACCTACAGGGTCGAGCAGTACTTC
V gene: TRBV19; J gene: TRBJ1-4; clone size: .; D gene: TRBD1; CDR3 protein: CASSIGQADRKLFF; CDR3 DNA: TGTGCCAGTAGTATTGGACAGGCTGATCGAAAACTGTTTTTT
V gene: TRBV19; J gene: TRBJ2-7; clone size: .; D gene: .; CDR3 protein: CASSIGQEEVEQYF; CDR3 DNA: TGTGCCAGTAGTATAGGACAGGAAGAAGTGGAGCAGTACTTC
V gene: TRBV7-2; J gene: TRBJ2-7; clone size: .; D gene: .; CDR3 protein: CASSLPSGAYEQYF; CDR3 DNA: TGTGCCAGCAGCTTACCCAGCGGCGCCTACGAGCAGTACTTC
V gene: TRBV27; J gene: TRBJ2-7; clone size: .; D gene: TRBD2; CDR3 protein: CATRLAGGPGYEQYF; CDR3 DNA: TGTGCCACCCGACTAGCGGGAGGGCCGGGGTACGAGCAGTACTTC
V gene: TRBV3-1/TRBV3-2; J gene: TRBJ2-3; clone size: .; D gene: .; CDR3 protein: CASSQIRGAHVDTQYF; CDR3 DNA: TGTGCCAGCAGCCAAATCCGGGGGGCGCATGTAGATACGCAGTATTTT
V gene: TRBV7-3; J gene: TRBJ1-4; clone size: .; D gene: TRBD1; CDR3 protein: CASSLGDRGPHEKLFF; CDR3 DNA: TGTGCCAGCAGCTTAGGGGACAGGGGCCCCCACGAAAAACTGTTTTTT
V gene: TRBV11-3; J gene: TRBJ2-7; clone size: .; D gene: TRBD1; CDR3 protein: CASSPPGQGKDYEQYF; CDR3 DNA: TGTGCCAGCAGCCCACCCGGACAGGGGAAGGACTACGAGCAGTACTTC
V gene: TRBV11-3; J gene: TRBJ1-1; clone size: .; D gene: .; CDR3 protein: CASSLDAGLEAFF; CDR3 DNA: TGTGCCAGCAGCTTAGACGCCGGACTTGAAGCTTTCTTT
V gene: TRBV11-3; J gene: TRBJ2-1; clone size: .; D gene: TRBD1; CDR3 protein: CASSPRDSSYNEQFF; CDR3 DNA: TGTGCCAGCAGCCCCCGGGACAGCTCCTACAATGAGCAGTTCTTC
V gene: TRBV28; J gene: TRBJ1-5; clone size: .; D gene: .; CDR3 protein: CASSLGTGYSNQPQHF; CDR3 DNA: TGTGCCAGCAGTTTAGGAACAGGCTATAGCAATCAGCCCCAGCATTTT
V gene: TRBV7-6; J gene: TRBJ2-7; clone size: .; D gene: TRBD2; CDR3 protein: CASSLGEGSYEQYF; CDR3 DNA: TGTGCCAGCAGCCTAGGGGAGGGTTCCTACGAGCAGTACTTC
V gene: TRBV7-9; J gene: TRBJ2-7; clone size: .; D gene: TRBD2; CDR3 protein: CASSPGGGPYEQYF; CDR3 DNA: TGTGCCAGCAGCCCCGGGGGGGGTCCCTACGAGCAGTACTTC
V gene: TRBV10-3; J gene: TRBJ2-1; clone size: .; D gene: TRBD2; CDR3 protein: CAIRIAGGPNEQFF; CDR3 DNA: TGTGCCATCAGGATAGCGGGGGGGCCTAATGAGCAGTTCTTC
V gene: TRBV5-1; J gene: TRBJ2-3; clone size: .; D gene: TRBD2; CDR3 protein: CASSLWASGASITDTQYF; CDR3 DNA: TGCGCCAGCAGCTTGTGGGCTAGCGGGGCCTCTATCACAGATACGCAGTATTTT
V gene: TRBV4-1; J gene: TRBJ2-2; clone size: few; D gene: .; CDR3 protein: CASCGLTGELFF; CDR3 DNA: TGCGCCAGCTGCGGCCTCACCGGGGAGCTGTTTTTT
V gene: TRBV29-1; J gene: TRBJ1-1; clone size: .; D gene: .; CDR3 protein: CSVSAGGEAFF; CDR3 DNA: TGCAGCGTTTCGGCCGGCGGTGAAGCTTTCTTT
V gene: TRBV25-1; J gene: TRBJ2-3; clone size: .; D gene: .; CDR3 protein: CASSVTEITDTQYF; CDR3 DNA: TGTGCCAGCAGTGTGACGGAGATCACAGATACGCAGTATTTT
V gene: TRBV5-8; J gene: TRBJ2-1; clone size: once; D gene: TRBD2; CDR3 protein: CASSPRLAGYNEQFF; CDR3 DNA: TGTGCCAGCAGCCCCCGACTAGCGGGATACAATGAGCAGTTCTTC
V gene: TRBV4-1; J gene: TRBJ1-1; clone size: .; D gene: .; CDR3 protein: CASSQGIYGTEAFF; CDR3 DNA: TGCGCCAGCAGCCAAGGTATATACGGCACTGAAGCTTTCTTT
V gene: TRBV27; J gene: TRBJ2-7; clone size: once; D gene: TRBD2; CDR3 protein: CASSFISGTLGLREQYF; CDR3 DNA: TGTGCCAGCAGTTTCATTAGCGGGACGCTTGGTCTACGGGAGCAGTACTTC
V gene: TRBV5-1; J gene: TRBJ1-1; clone size: .; D gene: TRBD1; CDR3 protein: CASRPQQGTEAFF; CDR3 DNA: TGCGCCAGCAGGCCACAACAGGGGACTGAAGCTTTCTTT
V gene: TRBV9; J gene: TRBJ2-7; clone size: .; D gene: .; CDR3 protein: CASNGEQYF; CDR3 DNA: TGTGCCAGCAACGGCGAGCAGTACTTC
V gene: TRBV14; J gene: TRBJ1-1; clone size: .; D gene: .; CDR3 protein: CASSRRTGIGTEAFF; CDR3 DNA: TGTGCCAGCAGCCGCAGAACAGGGATAGGCACTGAAGCTTTCTTT
V gene: TRBV19; J gene: TRBJ1-5; clone size: .; D gene: .; CDR3 protein: CASSARDINQPQHF; CDR3 DNA: TGTGCCAGTAGTGCGAGGGATATCAATCAGCCCCAGCATTTT
V gene: TRBV28; J gene: TRBJ1-2; clone size: .; D gene: .; CDR3 protein: CASSLSRSESGYTF; CDR3 DNA: TGTGCCAGCAGTTTATCACGGTCCGAGTCTGGCTACACCTTC
V gene: TRBV28; J gene: TRBJ2-1; clone size: .; D gene: TRBD2; CDR3 protein: CASSSLAGGRYNEQFF; CDR3 DNA: TGTGCCAGCAGTTCCCTGGCGGGAGGACGATACAATGAGCAGTTCTTC
V gene: TRBV30; J gene: TRBJ1-2; clone size: .; D gene: .; CDR3 protein: CAWSRVAGFYGYTF; CDR3 DNA: TGTGCCTGGAGCCGCGTAGCAGGGTTCTATGGCTACACCTTC
V gene: TRBV6-1; J gene: TRBJ2-1; clone size: .; D gene: .; CDR3 protein: CASSEAGTYTNNEQFF; CDR3 DNA: TGTGCCAGCAGTGAAGCGGGCACCTACACCAACAATGAGCAGTTCTTC
V gene: TRBV6-1; J gene: TRBJ2-5; clone size: .; D gene: .; CDR3 protein: CASSDTGETQYF; CDR3 DNA: TGTGCCAGCAGTGATACGGGGGAGACCCAGTACTTC
V gene: TRBV6-4; J gene: TRBJ2-3; clone size: .; D gene: TRBD1; CDR3 protein: CASSAMGQGAGDTQYF; CDR3 DNA: TGTGCCAGCAGCGCGATGGGACAGGGGGCAGGTGATACGCAGTATTTT
V gene: TRBV28; J gene: TRBJ1-2; clone size: few; D gene: TRBD1; CDR3 protein: CASSIGTASYGYTF; CDR3 DNA: TGTGCCAGCAGTATCGGGACAGCGAGCTATGGCTACACCTTC
V gene: TRBV10-1; J gene: TRBJ2-5; clone size: medium-sized; D gene: TRBD1; CDR3 protein: CASSENRGVTQYF; CDR3 DNA: TGCGCCAGCAGTGAGAACAGGGGAGTGACCCAGTACTTC